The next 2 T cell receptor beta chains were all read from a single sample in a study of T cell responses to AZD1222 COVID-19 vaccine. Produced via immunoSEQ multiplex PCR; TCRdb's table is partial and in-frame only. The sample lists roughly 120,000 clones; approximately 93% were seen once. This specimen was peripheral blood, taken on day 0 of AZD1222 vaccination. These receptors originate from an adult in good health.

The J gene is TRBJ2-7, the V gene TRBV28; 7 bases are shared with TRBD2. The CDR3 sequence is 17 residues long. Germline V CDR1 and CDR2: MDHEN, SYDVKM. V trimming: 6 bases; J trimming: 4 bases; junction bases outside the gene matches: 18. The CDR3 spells CASSSSYEEGGVYEQYF. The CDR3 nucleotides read TGTGCCAGCAGCTCTTCTTATGAGGAGGGAGGGGTGTACGAGCAGTACTTC.

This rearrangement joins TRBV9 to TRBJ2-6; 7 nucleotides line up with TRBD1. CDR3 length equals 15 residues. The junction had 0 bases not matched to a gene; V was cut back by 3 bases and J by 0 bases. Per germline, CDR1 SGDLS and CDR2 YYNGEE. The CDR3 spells CASSGQGSGANVLTF. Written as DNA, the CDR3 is TGTGCCAGCAGCGGACAGGGCTCTGGGGCCAACGTCCTGACTTTC.